The present T cell receptor beta chain was sequenced within a study of shared clonotypes between healthy human individuals. Whole-study results and caveats: The sole specimen, blood, was sampled, and tissue repertoires likely differ.

V gave up 4 bases and J gave up 7 bases; unmatched junction bases: 9. The CDR3 totals 16 residues. The germline V gene encodes CDR1 WNHNN and CDR2 SYGVQD (reference sequence). The data were produced by immunoSEQ multiplex PCR, yet TCRdb's version contains in-frame clones alone and is incomplete. The sample records over 2 million clones, about 90% being singletons. Regarding this clone: No antigen is known for it.

V usage is TRBV10-1 and J usage is TRBJ2-5; 13 positions match TRBD2. The sequence derives from a young man in good health. Some clones in this sample may be carry-over from other donors' samples. What was sequenced was naive CD4+ T cells from PBMCs. Subset indicated: CD45RA+ positively selected. CDR3 DNA: TGCGCCAGCAGTGCTGGACTAGCGGGGGCCGTGTTGACCCAGTACTTC. Translated: CASSAGLAGAVLTQYF.